This passage covers 6 T cell receptor beta chains from one sample sequenced in a study. One entry per CDR3 protein results from TCRdb running MiXCR on the RT-PCR reads. The data show hundreds of thousands of distinct CDR3 sequences, 13% to 15% seen once. Material for sequencing was memory CD4+ T cells from blood. The receptors come from a female donor in good health, serving as a healthy control.

The chain combines TRBV6-6 with TRBJ2-7; D is possibly TRBD2 (5 bases). The CDR3 is 14 residues long. V lost 3 bases and J 3 bases, leaving 12 bases between the germline ends. Germline values: CDR1 MNHNY, CDR2 SVGAGI (reference sequence). The CDR3 region is CASSYVSGHYEQYF. The DNA of the CDR3 is TGTGCCAGCAGTTATGTAAGCGGTCACTACGAGCAGTACTTC.

This clonotype showed up just a few times. This chain joins TRBV6-1 and TRBJ1-5; D not certain. Germline CDR1 reads MNHNS; CDR2 reads SASEGT. This CDR3 is built from 14 residues. V lost 7 bases, J lost 5 bases, and 15 bases lay in between. The CDR3 loop is CASNNVGEHQPQHF. The CDR3 nucleotides are TGTGCCAGCAATAACGTGGGAGAGCATCAGCCCCAGCATTTT.

This chain links TRBV11-2 with TRBJ2-5, with D tentatively TRBD1 (6 bases). CDR3 length: 16 residues. Germline CDR1 is SGHAT and CDR2 is FQNNGV. Trimming shortened V by 4 bases and J by 4 bases, and 19 bases separated the two germline ends. The CDR3 is CASSSTLSGTRETQYF. The CDR3 DNA follows: TGTGCCAGCAGCTCGACCCTGAGTGGGACAAGAGAGACCCAGTACTTC.

This chain links TRBV7-9 with TRBJ2-1, with 9 bases that match TRBD2. V dropped 5 bases and J dropped 4; count of bases not matched to a gene: 21. The CDR3 spans 20 residues. Germline V gives CDR1 SEHNR, CDR2 FQNEAQ (reference sequence). The DNA of the CDR3 is TGTGCCAGCAGCCCCGGGGGGACTAGCAGGTTCGCTCGCATATACAATGAGCAGTTCTTC. Protein sequence: CASSPGGTSRFARIYNEQFF.

The rearrangement joins TRBV3-1 to TRBJ2-1; D unresolved. This CDR3 has 11 amino acids. From germline, CDR1 is LGHDT and CDR2 YNNKEL (reference sequence). Trimming shortened V by 1 base and J by 8 bases, and 3 bases separated the two germline ends. Written as DNA, the CDR3 is TGTGCCAGCAGCCAAGGTGATGAGCAGTTCTTC. Its protein product is CASSQGDEQFF.

This clonotype was counted between two and nine times. V is TRBV7-9 and J is TRBJ2-3, with D tentatively TRBD2 (6 bases). Germline V gene data show CDR1 as SEHNR and CDR2 as FQNEAQ (reference sequence). The CDR3 runs 15 residues. Between the trimmed V and J ends, which lost 0 bases and 2 bases, there was a span of 9 bases. In DNA, the CDR3 is TGTGCCAGCAGCTTAGCGGGACTGCCCACAGATACGCAGTATTTT. This codes for CASSLAGLPTDTQYF.